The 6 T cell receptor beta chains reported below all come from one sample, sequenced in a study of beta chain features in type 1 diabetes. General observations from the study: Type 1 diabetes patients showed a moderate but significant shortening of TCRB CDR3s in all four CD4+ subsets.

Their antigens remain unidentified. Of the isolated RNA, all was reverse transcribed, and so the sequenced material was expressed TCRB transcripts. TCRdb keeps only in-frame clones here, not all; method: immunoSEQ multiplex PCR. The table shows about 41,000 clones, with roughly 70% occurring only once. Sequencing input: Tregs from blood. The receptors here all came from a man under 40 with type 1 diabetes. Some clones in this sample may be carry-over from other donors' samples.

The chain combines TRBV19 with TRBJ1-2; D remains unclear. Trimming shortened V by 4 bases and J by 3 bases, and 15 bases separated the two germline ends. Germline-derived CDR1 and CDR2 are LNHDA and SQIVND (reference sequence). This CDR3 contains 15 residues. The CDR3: CASSTQYGGHYGYTF. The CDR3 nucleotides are TGTGCCAGTAGTACCCAGTATGGAGGTCACTATGGCTACACCTTC.

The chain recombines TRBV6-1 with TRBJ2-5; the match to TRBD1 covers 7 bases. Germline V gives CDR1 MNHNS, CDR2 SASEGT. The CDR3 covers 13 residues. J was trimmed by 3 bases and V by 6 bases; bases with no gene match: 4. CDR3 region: CASRKQGKETQYF. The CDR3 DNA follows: TGTGCCAGCAGAAAACAGGGGAAAGAGACCCAGTACTTC.

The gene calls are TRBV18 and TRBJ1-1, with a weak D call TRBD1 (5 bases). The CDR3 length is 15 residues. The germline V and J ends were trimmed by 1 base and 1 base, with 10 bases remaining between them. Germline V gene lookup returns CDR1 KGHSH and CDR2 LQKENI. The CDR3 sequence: CASSPLRGTNTEAFF. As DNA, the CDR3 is TGTGCCAGCTCACCACTTAGGGGCACGAACACTGAAGCTTTCTTT.

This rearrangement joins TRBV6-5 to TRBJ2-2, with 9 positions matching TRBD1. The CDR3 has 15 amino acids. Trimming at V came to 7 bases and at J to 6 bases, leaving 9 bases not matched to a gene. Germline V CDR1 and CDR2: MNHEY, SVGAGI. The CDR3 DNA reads TGTGCCAGCAACCCCCGGGACAGGGATCCCGGGGAGCTGTTTTTT. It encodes CASNPRDRDPGELFF.

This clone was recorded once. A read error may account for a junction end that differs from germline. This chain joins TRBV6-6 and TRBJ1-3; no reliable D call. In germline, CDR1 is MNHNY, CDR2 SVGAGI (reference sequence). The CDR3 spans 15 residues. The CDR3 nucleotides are TGTGCCAGCAGGTCCGGCAGCGCCTCTGGAAACACCACATATTTT. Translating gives CASRSGSASGNTTYF.

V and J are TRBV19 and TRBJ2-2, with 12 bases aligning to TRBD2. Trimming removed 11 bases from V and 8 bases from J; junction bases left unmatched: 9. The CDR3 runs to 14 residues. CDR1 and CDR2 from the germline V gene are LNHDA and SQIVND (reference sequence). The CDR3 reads CASRLAGAVGELFF. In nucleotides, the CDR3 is TGTGCCTCCAGACTAGCGGGGGCCGTGGGGGAGCTGTTTTTT.